This T cell receptor beta chain comes out of a study of OX40 agonist ivuxolimab in advanced cancers. For context, the study as a whole: The costimulatory receptor OX40 (CD134) was targeted by ivuxolimab, a fully human IgG2 agonistic monoclonal antibody. Intravenous ivuxolimab was administered to patients every 2 weeks at six dose levels: 0.01, 0.1, 0.3, 1.5, 3 and 10 mg/kg. Of the roughly 52 dose-escalation patients, hepatocellular carcinoma was present in approximately 20, melanoma in roughly 15, renal cell carcinoma in 9 and head and neck cancer in 9. A male proportion of under 85% and a mean age of around 60 years, ranging from 23 to 79, were recorded for the dose-escalation cohort. Prior anti-PD-1, anti-PD-L1 or anti-CTLA-4 therapy was permitted, and checkpoint inhibitors had been received by around 39% of dose-escalation patients. Partial responses were achieved by three dose-escalation patients, of whom one had hepatocellular carcinoma and two had cutaneous melanoma. The purpose of peripheral TCRbeta sequencing was to test whether ivuxolimab changed TCR sequence diversity and led to clonal T-cell expansion. The paper covers the monotherapy dose-escalation part of the phase I ivuxolimab trial, which included N of about 50 patients. What the study reported, not specific to this receptor: The antigen specificity of the peripheral T cells that underwent clonal expansion was not determined. At doses from 0.1 to 3.0 mg/kg, clonal expansion was seen in both CD4+ and CD8+ blood T cells between baseline and week 6. In the 0.1-3.0 mg/kg groups, partial responders were among the patients with the lowest normalized peripheral clonal expansion, particularly in CD8+ T cells. After ivuxolimab, CD8+ T cells had more expanded clones than CD4+ T cells on average. Low levels of normalized T-cell clonal expansion were also shown by some nonresponding patients.

About this clone itself: Which antigen it targets is not known. Base-call qualities are not available, and no considerably larger clone is one nucleotide away.

To sequence the TCRbeta CDR3 region, genomic DNA was isolated from the sorted cells. TCRbeta CDR3 regions were sequenced using the immunoSEQ Assay. TCRdb took this table from immuneACCESS and kept in-frame rearrangements with V and J called. Such tables lack part of the clones; where checked against another copy, unresolved V genes explain under half of the gap, and the rest is unexplained. This sample gives 95,000 to 150,000 clones in total; 80% to 95% of them show up just once. Of the sample, 0.7% to 0.85% falls within the top ten clones. From the cysteine through the phenylalanine, the CDR3 covers 14 amino acids. Solely the CDR3 DNA is kept, with 42 bases framed from the first base. Relative to germline, V is 3 bases shorter and J is 8 bases shorter, with 14 bases between their ends. From a lookup of the germline V gene, CDR1 and CDR2 are MDHEN and SYDVKM. The trial excluded patients who had a history of autoimmune disease or were on systemic immunosuppression. In every dose cohort, peripheral blood was drawn for TCR sequencing at baseline, cycle 4 day 1, and cycle 7 day 1. Samples were obtained from an open-label, multicenter, first-in-human phase I dose-escalation trial of ivuxolimab. Adults with locally advanced or metastatic melanoma, renal cell, hepatocellular, or head and neck squamous cell carcinoma were enrolled in the trial. CD4+ and CD8+ T cells were sorted separately from peripheral blood before TCR sequencing.

The chain uses TRBV28 and TRBJ2-1; D gene: possibly TRBD1, on 6 matching bases. The specimen comprised CD4+ or CD8+ T cells sorted from blood, sampled in a trial of the OX40 agonist ivuxolimab. The clonotype comes from an adult with an advanced solid tumor such as melanoma, head and neck, liver or kidney cancer. The CDR3 sequence is CASSFPAGADEQFF. The base sequence is TGTGCCAGCAGTTTTCCCGCAGGGGCGGATGAGCAGTTCTTC.